This TCR beta chain is drawn from a study of monozygotic twins with inflammatory bowel disease. Across eight separate reactions for each sample, cDNA was made. Addition of UMIs with a 6-nucleotide sample barcode was achieved by template switching. Each of TCRalpha and TCRbeta cDNA went through two nested PCRs, lasting approximately 16 and 10 cycles. TCRdb re-called the 5' RACE reads; every CDR3 protein appears as one record, without DNA. This listing includes fewer than 550,000 distinct CDR3 sequences. The authors drew approximately 2.4 ml of blood from each donor. The clonotype comes from a human donor with ulcerative colitis or Crohn's disease, or a healthy co-twin of an affected twin (not recorded which). The sample taken for sequencing was blood.

The CDR3 is CASSPLAASTDTQYF. The J gene is TRBJ2-3, the V gene TRBV5-6; no DNA is available, so the TRBD2 call from TCRdb remains unchecked. This CDR3 is built from 15 residues. Germline assignment: CDR1 SGHDT and CDR2 YYEEEE.